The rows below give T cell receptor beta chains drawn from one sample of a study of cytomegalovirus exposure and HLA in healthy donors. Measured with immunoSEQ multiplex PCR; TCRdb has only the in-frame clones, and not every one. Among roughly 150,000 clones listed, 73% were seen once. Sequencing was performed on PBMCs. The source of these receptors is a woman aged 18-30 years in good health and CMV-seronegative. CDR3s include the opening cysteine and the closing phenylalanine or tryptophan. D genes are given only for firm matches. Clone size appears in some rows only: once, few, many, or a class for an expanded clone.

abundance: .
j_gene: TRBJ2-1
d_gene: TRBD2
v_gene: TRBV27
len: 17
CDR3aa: CASSLWGGRASNNEQFF
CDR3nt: TGTGCCAGCAGTTTATGGGGGGGGAGGGCCTCAAACAATGAGCAGTTCTTC

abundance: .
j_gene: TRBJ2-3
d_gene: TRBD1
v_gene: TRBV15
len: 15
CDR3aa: CATSRDRSNTDTQYF
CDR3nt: TGTGCCACCAGCAGGGACAGGAGCAACACAGATACGCAGTATTTT

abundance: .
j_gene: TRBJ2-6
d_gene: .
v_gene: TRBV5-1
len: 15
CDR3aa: CASSLDGVGANVLTF
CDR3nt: TGCGCCAGCAGCTTGGACGGGGTAGGGGCCAACGTCCTGACTTTC

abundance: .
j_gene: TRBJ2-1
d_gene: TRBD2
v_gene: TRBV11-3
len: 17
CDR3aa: CASSTQSGTSGYNEQFF
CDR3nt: TGTGCCAGCAGCACCCAGTCCGGGACTAGCGGTTACAATGAGCAGTTCTTC

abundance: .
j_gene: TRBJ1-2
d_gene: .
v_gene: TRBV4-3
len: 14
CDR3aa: CASSQEVRVYVYTF
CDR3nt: TGCGCCAGCAGCCAAGAGGTAAGAGTCTATGTCTACACCTTC

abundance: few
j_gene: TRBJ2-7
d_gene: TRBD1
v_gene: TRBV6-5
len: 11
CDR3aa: CASTHRGEQYF
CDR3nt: TGTGCCAGCACCCACAGGGGCGAGCAGTACTTC

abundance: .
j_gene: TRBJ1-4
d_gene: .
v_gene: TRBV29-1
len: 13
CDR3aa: CSVKKLINEKLFF
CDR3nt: TGCAGCGTGAAGAAGCTAATCAATGAAAAACTGTTTTTT

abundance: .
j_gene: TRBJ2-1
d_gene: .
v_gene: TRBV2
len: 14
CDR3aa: CASTPGKELNEQFF
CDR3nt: TGTGCCAGCACCCCGGGGAAAGAACTAAATGAGCAGTTCTTC

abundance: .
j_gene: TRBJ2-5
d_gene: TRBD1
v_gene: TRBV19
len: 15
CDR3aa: CASRKTGSIGETQYF
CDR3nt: TGTGCCAGTAGAAAGACAGGGAGTATAGGAGAGACCCAGTACTTC

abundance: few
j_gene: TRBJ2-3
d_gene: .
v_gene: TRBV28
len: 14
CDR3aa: CASSFPTGTDTQYF
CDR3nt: TGTGCCAGCAGTTTCCCGACTGGCACAGATACGCAGTATTTT

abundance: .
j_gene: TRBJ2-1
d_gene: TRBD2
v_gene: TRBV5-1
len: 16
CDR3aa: CASSYIAGGSYNEQFF
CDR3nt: TGCGCCAGCAGCTATATAGCGGGGGGATCCTACAATGAGCAGTTCTTC

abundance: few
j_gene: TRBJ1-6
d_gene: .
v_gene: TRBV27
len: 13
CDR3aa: CASSFRFYSPLHF
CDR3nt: TGTGCCAGCAGTTTCCGTTTTTATTCACCCCTCCACTTT

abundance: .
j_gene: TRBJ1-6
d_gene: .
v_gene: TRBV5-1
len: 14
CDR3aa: CASSQDSYNSPLHF
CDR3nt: TGCGCCAGCAGCCAGGACAGCTATAATTCACCCCTCCACTTT

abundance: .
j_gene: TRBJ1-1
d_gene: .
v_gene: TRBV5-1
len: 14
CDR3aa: CASSLKGMNTEAFF
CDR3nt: TGCGCCAGCAGCTTGAAGGGGATGAACACTGAAGCTTTCTTT

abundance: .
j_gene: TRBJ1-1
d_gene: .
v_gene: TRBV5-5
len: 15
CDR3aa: CASSEAGGKVSEAFF
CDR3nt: TGTGCCAGCAGTGAAGCCGGGGGAAAAGTATCTGAAGCTTTCTTT

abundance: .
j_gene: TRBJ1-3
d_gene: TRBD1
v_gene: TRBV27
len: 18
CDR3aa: CASTPPGDRRTSGNTIYF
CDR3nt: TGTGCCAGCACCCCTCCCGGGGACAGACGGACCTCTGGAAACACCATATATTTT

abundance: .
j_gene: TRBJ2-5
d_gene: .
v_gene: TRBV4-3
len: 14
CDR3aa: CASSQDAARSAQYF
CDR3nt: TGCGCCAGCAGCCAAGATGCGGCTAGGTCGGCCCAGTACTTC

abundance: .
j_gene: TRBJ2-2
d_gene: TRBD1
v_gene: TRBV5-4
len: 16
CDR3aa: CASSIPGQGRTGELFF
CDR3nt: TGTGCCAGCAGCATTCCGGGACAGGGGCGGACCGGGGAGCTGTTTTTT

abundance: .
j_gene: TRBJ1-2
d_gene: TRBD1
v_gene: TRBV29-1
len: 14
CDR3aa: CSVEEYPRGRGYTF
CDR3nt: TGCAGCGTTGAAGAGTATCCCAGGGGGCGAGGCTACACCTTC

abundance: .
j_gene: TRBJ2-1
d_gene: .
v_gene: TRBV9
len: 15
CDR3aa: CASSVVGGSYNEQFF
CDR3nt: TGTGCCAGCAGCGTCGTGGGGGGATCCTACAATGAGCAGTTCTTC

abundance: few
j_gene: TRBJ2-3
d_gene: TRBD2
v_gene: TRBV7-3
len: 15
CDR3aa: CASSSGAASTDTQYF
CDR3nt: TGTGCCAGCAGTAGCGGGGCAGCTAGCACAGATACGCAGTATTTT

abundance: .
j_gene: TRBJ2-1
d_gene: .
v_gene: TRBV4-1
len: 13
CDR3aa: CASSHGPYGEQFF
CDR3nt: TGCGCCAGCAGCCATGGCCCTTACGGGGAGCAGTTCTTC

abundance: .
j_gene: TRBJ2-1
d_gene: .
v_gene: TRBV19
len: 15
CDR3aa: CASSSRLSSYNEQFF
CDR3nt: TGTGCCAGTAGTAGCAGGCTTAGCTCCTACAATGAGCAGTTCTTC

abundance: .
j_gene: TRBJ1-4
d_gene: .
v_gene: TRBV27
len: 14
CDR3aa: CASSLPGLNEKLFF
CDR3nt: TGTGCCAGCAGTTTACCCGGACTTAATGAAAAACTGTTTTTT

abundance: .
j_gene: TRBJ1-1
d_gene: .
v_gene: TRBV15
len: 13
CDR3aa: CATSVTGNTEAFF
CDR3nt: TGTGCCACCTCAGTAACAGGGAACACTGAAGCTTTCTTT

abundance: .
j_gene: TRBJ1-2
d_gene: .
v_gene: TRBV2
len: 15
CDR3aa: CASSEGFLARYGYTF
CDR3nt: TGTGCCAGCAGCGAAGGATTTTTAGCGAGGTATGGCTACACCTTC

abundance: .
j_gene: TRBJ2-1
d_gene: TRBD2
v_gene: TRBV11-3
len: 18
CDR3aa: CASSLEGAGGPSYNEQFF
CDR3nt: TGTGCCAGCAGCTTAGAAGGAGCGGGAGGGCCCTCCTACAATGAGCAGTTCTTC

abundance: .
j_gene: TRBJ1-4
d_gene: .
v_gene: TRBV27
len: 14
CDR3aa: CASSLVGEGEKLFF
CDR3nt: TGTGCCAGCAGTTTAGTGGGGGAGGGTGAAAAACTGTTTTTT

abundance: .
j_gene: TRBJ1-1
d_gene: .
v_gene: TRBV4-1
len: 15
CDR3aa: CASSQGSQGRGEAFF
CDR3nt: TGCGCCAGCAGCCAAGGGTCGCAGGGGAGGGGTGAAGCTTTCTTT

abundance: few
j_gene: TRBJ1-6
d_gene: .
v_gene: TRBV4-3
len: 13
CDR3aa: CASSQDSKSPLHF
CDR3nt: TGCGCCAGCAGCCAAGATAGTAAGTCACCCCTCCACTTT

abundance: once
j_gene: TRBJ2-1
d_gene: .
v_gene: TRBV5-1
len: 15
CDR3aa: CASSLGGHYSGEQFF
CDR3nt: TGCGCCAGCAGCTTGGGGGGACACTACTCGGGTGAGCAGTTCTTC